These 8 T cell receptor beta chains were all obtained from the same sample, sequenced in a study of blood T cell repertoires in COVID-19. Here immunoSEQ multiplex PCR was the method, and the copy in TCRdb shows in-frame clones only, minus some. The sample consists of about 130,000 clones, around 80% of them appearing once. The sample taken for sequencing was peripheral blood. The receptors shown here come from a man between 70 and 80 years old with acute or convalescent COVID-19.

This clone was found a few times. The chain joins TRBV5-6 to TRBJ2-5; D not certain. This CDR3 has 12 amino acids. Trimming took 0 bases from V and 5 from J, leaving 5 bases between them. In germline, CDR1 is SGHDT, CDR2 YYEEEE. In DNA, the CDR3 is TGTGCCAGCAGCTTGGGCCGGGAGACCCAGTACTTC. It yields the protein CASSLGRETQYF.

V is TRBV7-3 and J is TRBJ2-2; D might be TRBD2 (6 bases). CDR1 and CDR2 (germline): SGHTA, FQGTGA. With 5 bases removed from V and 7 bases from J, the gap between germline ends came to 8 bases. The CDR3 is 12 amino acids. The chain's CDR3 is CASSTSLGELFF. DNA for the CDR3: TGTGCCAGCAGCACTAGCCTCGGGGAGCTGTTTTTT.

CDR3 bases: TGCGCCAGCAGCACGGGACAGGCGGGCGAAAAACTGTTTTTT. Its protein is CASSTGQAGEKLFF. V gene TRBV5-1 combines with J gene TRBJ1-4, with 8 bases matching TRBD1. V was pared by 4 bases and J by 8 bases, with 7 bases of the junction left unmatched. CDR3 length: 14 residues. The V gene's germline CDR1 is SGHRS and CDR2 YFSETQ.

This sequence joins TRBV5-4 and TRBJ2-3; 7 bases align to TRBD1. Germline V gene sequence: CDR1 SGHNT, CDR2 YYREEE (reference sequence). V trimming: 4 bases; J trimming: 5 bases; junction bases outside the gene matches: 4. This CDR3 is 13 amino acids long. The chain's CDR3 is CASSPTGKDTQYF. In DNA form, the CDR3 reads TGTGCCAGCAGCCCGACAGGGAAAGATACGCAGTATTTT.

This clone was found once. The genes are TRBV5-1 and TRBJ1-4; 8 bases are a match to TRBD1. This CDR3 is built from 15 residues. In germline, CDR1 is SGHRS, CDR2 YFSETQ. With V trimmed by 3 bases and J by 9 bases, 10 bases remained unmatched. CDR3 residues: CASSSNQGAGKKLFF. CDR3 sequence (DNA): TGCGCCAGCAGCTCGAACCAGGGGGCGGGAAAAAAACTGTTTTTT.

The chain uses TRBV5-4 and TRBJ2-3; perhaps TRBD1 as D (6 bases). Trimming took off 6 bases at V and 7 bases at J, with 21 bases between the two ends. The CDR3 runs to 15 residues. CDR1 is SGHNT and CDR2 is YYREEE in the germline V gene (reference sequence). This chain's CDR3 is CASKPGHTVGNTQYF. CDR3 bases: TGTGCCAGCAAGCCGGGACACACGGTCGGGAATACGCAGTATTTT.

This chain links TRBV6-6 with TRBJ1-2; TRBD1 might be the D (5 bases). The CDR3 is made up of 15 amino acids. Germline V gene data show CDR1 as MNHNY and CDR2 as SVGAGI (reference sequence). V lost 2 bases and J 8 bases, leaving 18 bases between the germline ends. Written as DNA, the CDR3 is TGTGCCAGCAGTTACGGTTTTAACGAAGGGGCCGGCTACACCTTC. It translates to CASSYGFNEGAGYTF.

The CDR3 sequence is CASTQGTPSNQPQHF. Written as DNA, the CDR3 is TGTGCCAGTACACAGGGGACCCCTAGCAATCAGCCCCAGCATTTT. V usage is TRBV6-5 and J usage is TRBJ1-5; TRBD1 matches at 7 bases. The V and J ends lost 9 bases and 0 bases, in that order; junction bases with no gene match: 8. Germline CDR1 is MNHEY and CDR2 is SVGAGI. The CDR3 spans 15 residues.